One TCR beta chain is described in this entry. Germline CDR1 reads KGHDR; CDR2 reads SFDVKD. CDR3 length: 15 amino acids. V dropped 3 bases and J dropped 7; count of bases not matched to a gene: 10. Each CDR3 protein gets one entry after TCRdb re-called the RT-PCR reads with MiXCR. This repertoire shows about 680,000 distinct CDR3 sequences, 12% to 15% found once; its top ten account for 3.6%. Material: memory CD4+ T cells from blood. The chain carries TRBV24-1 and TRBJ1-2; 7 nucleotides align to TRBD1. The TCR sequence derives from a female donor in good health, serving as a healthy control. CDR3 sequence: CATSDPREGASGYTF. In nucleotides, the CDR3 is TGTGCCACCAGTGATCCCCGTGAGGGGGCTAGTGGCTACACCTTC.